Each of the 31 T cell receptor beta chains below was sequenced from the same sample in a study of blood T cell repertoires in COVID-19. Repertoires were generated with immunoSEQ multiplex PCR, while TCRdb's copy carries only in-frame clones and drops some. The data hold 150,000 to 200,000 clones, with about 90% observed a single time. Specimen: PBMCs or T cells enriched from blood (not recorded which). These receptors all come from a human donor with acute COVID-19. The donor label of this sample is uncertain.

J is TRBJ2-5 and V is TRBV4-2; 7 bases are shared with TRBD2. V gave up 0 bases and J gave up 5 bases; unmatched junction bases: 6. CDR1 and CDR2 from the germline V gene are LGHNA and YNFKEQ. CDR3 length: 15 amino acids. DNA for the CDR3: TGTGCCAGCAGCCAAGATGGGCAAGCGGGGGAGACCCAGTACTTC. This codes for CASSQDGQAGETQYF.

The J gene is TRBJ1-3, the V gene TRBV24-1, with D unresolved. V was shortened by 7 bases and J by 0 bases, with 12 bases between the two germline ends. Germline V gene lookup returns CDR1 KGHDR and CDR2 SFDVKD. This CDR3 has 15 amino acids. CDR3 bases: TGTGCCACCAGCGGGGTCGGAGCCTCTGGAAACACCATATATTTT. Translating it yields CATSGVGASGNTIYF.

The V call is TRBV7-7, the J call TRBJ2-3; 10 nucleotides match TRBD2. The CDR3 sequence is 15 residues long. Germline V gene data show CDR1 as SSHAT and CDR2 as FNYEAQ (reference sequence). V was pared by 5 bases and J by 3 bases, with 5 bases of the junction left unmatched. The CDR3 is CASSPSGGATDTQYF. In nucleotides, the CDR3 is TGTGCCAGCAGCCCGAGCGGGGGGGCTACAGATACGCAGTATTTT.

The chain links TRBV6-5 to TRBJ2-5, with 8 bases that match TRBD2. Per the germline V gene, CDR1 is MNHEY and CDR2 is SVGAGI. The CDR3 length is 11 residues. CDR3 residues: CSGGLVETQYF. Written as DNA, the CDR3 is TGTTCGGGGGGGCTAGTCGAGACCCAGTACTTC.

The count of this clone is one. The genes are TRBV7-9 and TRBJ2-2; the match to TRBD1 covers 8 bases. Trimming at V came to 8 bases and at J to 5 bases, leaving 16 bases not matched to a gene. CDR1 is SEHNR and CDR2 is FQNEAQ in the germline V gene (reference sequence). This CDR3 region has 17 residues. The CDR3 DNA follows: TGTGCCAGCCGCGATCCAGGGCAGGGGGCTTATACCGGGGAGCTGTTTTTT. Protein: CASRDPGQGAYTGELFF.

This rearrangement joins TRBV27 to TRBJ2-5; 8 positions agree with TRBD1. The V gene end was trimmed by 2 bases and the J gene end by 5 bases; junction bases not matched to a gene: 1. This CDR3 spans 13 amino acids. Germline CDR1 reads MNHEY; CDR2 reads SMNVEV (reference sequence). The CDR3 region is CASSLTGGETQYF. The CDR3 DNA follows: TGTGCCAGCAGTTTAACAGGGGGGGAGACCCAGTACTTC.

This clone came up once. The gene calls are TRBV5-1 and TRBJ2-3; a possible D gene is TRBD2 (6 bases). Per germline, CDR1 SGHRS and CDR2 YFSETQ. Trimming shortened V by 1 base and J by 4 bases, and 13 bases separated the two germline ends. The CDR3 sequence is 15 residues long. DNA for the CDR3: TGCGCCAGCAGCTTGAATAGCGGCGTCTCAGATACGCAGTATTTT. This translates into CASSLNSGVSDTQYF.

Comments on this clone: Additional DNA sequences in this sample encode the identical CDR3. The chain is built from TRBV9 and TRBJ2-5; D perhaps matches TRBD1 (6 bases). This CDR3 has 14 amino acids. Trimming took 0 bases from V and 2 from J, leaving 8 bases between them. From germline, CDR1 is SGDLS and CDR2 YYNGEE. In DNA, the CDR3 is TGTGCCAGCAGCGTAGGCAGGGGTCAAGAGACCCAGTACTTC. This encodes CASSVGRGQETQYF.

There are a few counts of this clone. The J gene is TRBJ2-7, the V gene TRBV7-9; tentatively, D is TRBD1 (5 bases). CDR3 length: 13 amino acids. With 8 bases removed from V and 3 bases from J, the gap between germline ends came to 14 bases. Per the germline V gene, CDR1 is SEHNR and CDR2 is FQNEAQ (reference sequence). CDR3 DNA: TGTGCCAGCGGACCAGGACAATACTACGAGCAGTACTTC. As protein: CASGPGQYYEQYF. Complete variable domain (other parts from reference TRBV7-9 and TRBJ2-7): DTGVSQNPRHKITKRGQNVTFRCDPISEHNRLYWYRQTLGQGPEFLTYFQNEAQLEKSRLLSDRFSAERPKGSFSTLEIQRTEQGDSAMYLCASGPGQYYEQYFGPGTRLTVT.

The chain joins TRBV6-1 to TRBJ1-1; D may be TRBD1 (5 bases). The germline V and J ends were trimmed by 0 bases and 1 base, with 15 bases remaining between them. The CDR3 is 17 amino acids. Germline V gene sequence: CDR1 MNHNS, CDR2 SASEGT. The CDR3 bases are TGTGCCAGCAGTGAAGCGGGGCCAGTAAGACAGAACACTGAAGCTTTCTTT. Protein product: CASSEAGPVRQNTEAFF.

V gene TRBV10-3 combines with J gene TRBJ1-6; TRBD1 matches 8 bases. J gave up 9 bases and V 4 bases, and 11 bases lay outside the gene matches. This CDR3 is built from 16 residues. CDR1 ENHRY and CDR2 SYGVKD come from the germline V gene. The CDR3, as DNA: TGTGCCATCAGTGGGAATGGACAGGGCGCGGGTTCACCCCTCCACTTT. Translating it yields CAISGNGQGAGSPLHF.

This clone was counted between two and nine times. The V gene is TRBV27, the J gene TRBJ2-2; D is ambiguous. This CDR3 comprises 13 residues. The V and J ends lost 0 bases and 5 bases respectively, with 4 bases between them. The germline V gene has CDR1 MNHEY and CDR2 SMNVEV (reference sequence). The CDR3 DNA is TGTGCCAGCAGTTTATCCCTGACCGGGGAGCTGTTTTTT. Its protein product is CASSLSLTGELFF.

The rearrangement links TRBV6-5 to TRBJ1-1; 8 bases fit TRBD1. V shed 2 bases and J 4 bases; nucleotides not matched to a gene: 3. This CDR3 spans 14 amino acids. Germline V lookup: CDR1 MNHEY, CDR2 SVGAGI. CDR3 sequence (DNA): TGTGCCAGCAGTTACAGGCAGGGGGCCACTGAAGCTTTCTTT. This translates into CASSYRQGATEAFF.

The chain employs TRBV14 and TRBJ2-3; D is possibly TRBD2 (6 bases). The CDR3 extends over 16 amino acids. Between the trimmed V and J ends, which lost 0 bases and 4 bases, there was a span of 14 bases. Per germline, CDR1 SGHDN and CDR2 FVKESK. The CDR3: CASSQDATSLPDTQYF. CDR3 nucleotide sequence: TGTGCCAGCAGCCAAGATGCGACTAGTCTACCAGATACGCAGTATTTT. Filled out from reference TRBV14 and TRBJ2-3, the complete variable domain reads EAGVTQFPSHSVIEKGQTVTLRCDPISGHDNLYWYRRVMGKEIKFLLHFVKESKQDESGMPNNRFLAERTGGTYSTLKVQPAELEDSGVYFCASSQDATSLPDTQYFGPGTRLTVL.

The genes are TRBV11-2 and TRBJ1-1, with 7 bases lining up with TRBD1. The junction had 5 bases not matched to a gene; V was cut back by 1 base and J by 0 bases. The CDR3 totals 16 residues. Germline V lookup: CDR1 SGHAT, CDR2 FQNNGV. The CDR3, as DNA: TGTGCCAGCAGCTTAGGGTCGACAGGGATGAACACTGAAGCTTTCTTT. Protein product: CASSLGSTGMNTEAFF.

The genes are TRBV30 and TRBJ2-1, with TRBD2 matching 13 bases. Germline trimming cut 2 bases from V and 9 bases from J; bases unmatched to any gene: 7. The CDR3 sequence is 15 residues long. Per the germline V gene, CDR1 is GTSNPN and CDR2 is SVGIG (reference sequence). Here the CDR3 DNA reads TGTGCCTGGAGTCTAGGACTAGCGGGGGTTGGTGAGCAGTTCTTC. Its translation is CAWSLGLAGVGEQFF.

The chain joins TRBV9 to TRBJ1-6, with 7 bases aligning to TRBD1. The CDR3 sequence is 15 residues long. The germline V gene encodes CDR1 SGDLS and CDR2 YYNGEE. V was clipped by 3 bases and J by 6 bases; unmatched bases: 6. CDR3 amino acids: CASSASGTVNSPLHF. The CDR3 DNA sequence: TGTGCCAGCAGCGCCTCCGGGACAGTTAATTCACCCCTCCACTTT.

The V gene is TRBV7-9, the J gene TRBJ2-3, with no clear D. The V gene lost 3 bases and the J gene lost 4 bases, with 5 bases spanning the gap. Germline CDR1 is SEHNR and CDR2 is FQNEAQ (reference sequence). This CDR3 spans 12 amino acids. CDR3 sequence (DNA): TGTGCCAGCAGCTTCTGGCCAGATACGCAGTATTTT. It yields the protein CASSFWPDTQYF.

The chain carries TRBV9 and TRBJ1-4; the D gene is possibly TRBD1 (5 bases). CDR3 size: 15 residues. Germline loops: CDR1 SGDLS, CDR2 YYNGEE. The ends were cut back, 4 bases at V and 7 bases at J, with 17 bases in the middle. The CDR3 reads CASSRNGRGTEKLFF. In DNA form, the CDR3 reads TGTGCCAGCAGCCGAAACGGAAGGGGCACTGAAAAACTGTTTTTT.

The chain joins TRBV19 to TRBJ1-1; D might be TRBD1 (5 bases). The germline CDR1 and CDR2 sequences are LNHDA and SQIVND (reference sequence). This CDR3 is built from 12 residues. Trimming removed 5 bases from V and 2 bases from J, with 6 bases in between. The CDR3 loop is CASSGHNTEAFF. In DNA form, the CDR3 reads TGTGCCAGTAGTGGACACAACACTGAAGCTTTCTTT.

The chain recombines TRBV11-3 with TRBJ2-1; D not certain. The CDR3 covers 13 residues. V was shortened by 3 bases and J by 3 bases, with 6 bases between the two germline ends. Germline CDR1 is SGHNT and CDR2 is YENEEA. CDR3: CASSFTDYNEQFF. The CDR3 nucleotides read TGTGCCAGCAGCTTTACAGACTACAATGAGCAGTTCTTC. Filled out from reference TRBV11-3 and TRBJ2-1, the complete variable domain reads EAGVVQSPRYKIIEKKQPVAFWCNPISGHNTLYWYLQNLGQGPELLIRYENEEAVDDSQLPKDRFSAERLKGVDSTLKIQPAELGDSAVYLCASSFTDYNEQFFGPGTRLTVL.

The V and J genes are TRBV5-5 and TRBJ2-7, with 8 bases that match TRBD2. The CDR3 runs 18 residues. Germline V gene lookup returns CDR1 SGHKS and CDR2 YYEKEE (reference sequence). V lost 1 base, J lost 0 bases, and 12 bases stayed unmatched. Here the CDR3 DNA reads TGTGCCAGCAGCTTGCTTTGGTCCGAACGGGGGGGCTCCTACGAGCAGTACTTC. Amino acids: CASSLLWSERGGSYEQYF.

The genes are TRBV3-1 (or the pseudogene TRBV3-2) and TRBJ1-2; 7 positions match TRBD1. The CDR3 has 13 residues. V shed 6 bases, J shed 2 bases, and the junction held 3 bases outside the gene matches. Germline V gene sequence: CDR1 LGHDT, CDR2 YNNKEL (reference sequence). This chain's CDR3 is CASRATGNYGYTF. CDR3 in DNA: TGTGCCAGCAGAGCGACAGGGAACTATGGCTACACCTTC.

This chain links TRBV7-3 with TRBJ2-1; 11 positions agree with TRBD2. V lost 3 bases, J lost 4 bases, and 2 bases stayed unmatched. Germline CDR1 SGHTA, CDR2 FQGTGA. The CDR3 contains 15 residues. The CDR3 is CASSFGTSGYNEQFF. In nucleotides, the CDR3 is TGTGCCAGCAGCTTCGGGACTAGCGGATACAATGAGCAGTTCTTC. Using reference TRBV7-3 and TRBJ2-1 for the parts outside the CDR3, the full variable domain is GAGVSQTPSNKVTEKGKYVELRCDPISGHTALYWYRQSLGQGPEFLIYFQGTGAADDSGLPNDRFFAVRPEGSVSTLKIQRTERGDSAVYLCASSFGTSGYNEQFFGPGTRLTVL.

This sequence joins TRBV19 and TRBJ1-1; TRBD1 matches 7 bases. This CDR3 comprises 15 residues. CDR1 LNHDA and CDR2 SQIVND come from the germline V gene (reference sequence). With V trimmed by 5 bases and J by 5 bases, 11 bases remained unmatched. In DNA form, the CDR3 reads TGTGCCAGTAGTGAAAGCCCAGGGGGTTGGACTGAAGCTTTCTTT. Residues: CASSESPGGWTEAFF.

CDR3 protein: CASRSGLASPKYF. DNA for the CDR3: TGTGCCAGTAGATCAGGTTTGGCCAGCCCCAAGTACTTC. The V gene is TRBV19, the J gene TRBJ2-7; no clear D. V lost 6 bases to trimming and J lost 11 bases, with 20 bases between them. The length of the CDR3 is 13 residues. Germline-derived CDR1 and CDR2 are LNHDA and SQIVND (reference sequence).

V is TRBV29-1 and J is TRBJ2-7; TRBD1 is a possible D gene (5 bases). This CDR3 is built from 13 residues. From germline, CDR1 is SQVTM and CDR2 ANQGSEA. V was pared by 3 bases and J by 5 bases, with 14 bases between. The CDR3 sequence: CSVESRVGHEQYF. Written as DNA, the CDR3 is TGCAGCGTTGAGTCCAGGGTGGGGCACGAGCAGTACTTC.

The chain employs TRBV9 and TRBJ1-2; no clear D gene. V lost 0 bases and J 2 bases, leaving 11 bases between the germline ends. The length of the CDR3 is 15 residues. Germline CDR1 SGDLS, CDR2 YYNGEE. CDR3 sequence (DNA): TGTGCCAGCAGCGTAGGAGCCAGAGGGAACTATGGCTACACCTTC. The encoded protein is CASSVGARGNYGYTF.

The CDR3 spells CASSAFGTLMMNTGELFF. In DNA, the CDR3 is TGTGCCAGCAGTGCGTTCGGGACACTAATGATGAACACCGGGGAGCTGTTTTTT. The V and J genes are TRBV6-1 and TRBJ2-2, with D perhaps matching TRBD1 (6 bases). Trimming removed 4 bases from V and 1 base from J, with 19 bases in between. Germline loops: CDR1 MNHNS, CDR2 SASEGT. The length of the CDR3 is 18 residues.

This chain joins TRBV3-1 (or the pseudogene TRBV3-2) and TRBJ1-6, with 9 bases that match TRBD1. The germline CDR1 and CDR2 sequences are LGHDT and YNNKEL (reference sequence). V lost 4 bases to trimming and J lost 4 bases; unmatched junction nucleotides: 2. The CDR3 is 15 residues long. The CDR3 DNA is TGTGCCAGCAGCCCGGACAGGGGATATAATTCACCCCTCCACTTT. It encodes CASSPDRGYNSPLHF.

This rearrangement joins TRBV24-1 to TRBJ2-7; 8 bases agree with TRBD1. J gave up 6 bases and V 4 bases, and 7 bases lay outside the gene matches. Germline CDR1 KGHDR, CDR2 SFDVKD. This CDR3 has 14 residues. The CDR3 region has the DNA TGTGCCACCAGTGACCCACGGACAGGGCGCGAGCAGTACTTC. It yields the protein CATSDPRTGREQYF.